Sequencing of this T cell receptor beta chain was carried out in a study of breast tumors, draining lymph nodes, adjacent tissues. General study findings and limits: Most tumor T cells seemingly derive from lymph node, then expand in tumor. Compared with lymph nodes, tumors were less diverse; compared with nontumor tissue, more. The lymph node origin of tumor T cells was framed as consistent with a hypothesis, not demonstrated. Luminal-like breast cancer showed significantly higher tumor–nontumor repertoire similarity than basal-like.

Using its own MiXCR run on the multiplex PCR reads, TCRdb lists one record per CDR3 protein. The data hold under 150,000 distinct CDR3 sequences, with around 20% observed a single time. J lost 4 bases, V lost 5 bases, and 4 bases had no gene match. CDR3 length: 15 residues. CDR1 MNHNS and CDR2 SASEGT come from the germline V gene. Breast cancer patients provided tissue from their axillary draining lymph nodes. Comments on this clonotype: Its matching antigen is unknown.

V is TRBV6-1 and J is TRBJ1-5; TRBD1 matches at 11 bases. The sequencing sample was made of axillary lymph node tissue. This receptor was identified in a female donor with breast cancer. Some clones in this sample may be carry-over from other donors' samples. DNA of the CDR3: TGTGCCAGCAGTACCGGGACAGGGGGAAATCAGCCCCAGCATTTT. Protein product: CASSTGTGGNQPQHF.